A selection of T cell receptor beta chains follows, all from one sample in a study of blood T cell repertoires in COVID-19. Method: immunoSEQ multiplex PCR; TCRdb's copy keeps in-frame clones and lacks some. The table records around 46,000 clones, 75% to 90% of them present only once. Material: peripheral blood. The origin of the receptors is a human donor in a cohort sampled during active COVID-19. Both conserved end residues are part of each CDR3.

TRBJ2-7	TRBV27	CASSLWTGGRGEQYF
TRBJ2-7	TRBV19	CASSIYGVHEQYF
TRBJ1-2	TRBV3-1/TRBV3-2	CASSARTGTDGYTF
TRBJ1-5	TRBV10-3	CAISDVNQPQHF
TRBJ2-5	TRBV5-4	CASSRLARETQYF
TRBJ1-4	TRBV20-1	CSASLGAANEKLFF
TRBJ1-4	TRBV7-6	CASSWTGNEKLFF
TRBJ1-5	TRBV28	CASSLEGAGNQPQHF
TRBJ2-7	TRBV5-1	CASSPGTSVLEQYF
TRBJ2-5	TRBV19	CASSIYGQETQYF
TRBJ2-7	TRBV18	CASSPRQGSDYEQYF